This T cell receptor (beta chain) emerged from a study of Tregs in tolerant kidney transplant recipients (dated by TCRdb to the late 2010s). Study-wide context: Additional Treg samples were obtained from a roughly three-day mixed lymphocyte reaction with belatacept, in some cases followed by an approximately 5-day donor restimulation, before recipient CD4+CD25+CD127- cells were sorted. Antibodies distinguished recipient from donor cells when sorting primary belatacept mixed lymphocyte reaction cultures. The study applied TCRbeta sequencing to find donor-specific regulatory T cells before combined kidney and bone marrow transplantation and then followed those same cells after transplant. In a few healthy controls, several methods of expanding Tregs specific for an allogeneic donor were compared by TCRbeta repertoire sequencing. Broad study findings and their caveats: Expanding Tregs with activated donor B cells appeared to identify the most biologically relevant and donor-specific TCRbeta repertoire. Because only a small number of patients were included, the study had limitations, and the results will need to be validated in larger populations as well as under other immunosuppression protocols. Biological reproducibility was not directly assessed, although technical replication error appeared to be minimal.

Measured from the cysteine to the phenylalanine, the CDR3 is 15 residues long. Here the CDR3 DNA is all that survives: 45 bases in frame from base 1. Looking up the germline V gene yields CDR1 KGHSH and CDR2 LQKENI. The junction carries 13 bases between V and J, which are trimmed by 0 bases and 10 bases respectively. Healthy control blood was obtained either as purchased buffy coats or from healthy volunteers. Healthy control blood was processed to PBMCs with a Ficoll density gradient and then cryopreserved, whereas patient PBMCs were collected both before and after transplant. For TCRbeta CDR3 sequencing, genomic DNA was extracted from sorted cells using the QIAGEN DNeasy Blood and Tissue Kit. High-throughput TCRbeta CDR3 sequencing was carried out commercially through immunoSEQ, with PCR amplification with bias correction and internal controls included. The authors' pipeline ran thus. Unique productive TCRbeta sequences were defined by CDR3 nucleotide sequence where primers matched, and otherwise by CDR3 amino acid sequence together with Vbeta and Jbeta genes. Donor-reactive sequences were defined as at least 5-fold expanded in CFSE-low cells versus unstimulated cells, with frequency of at least 0.01% in CFSE-low cells. Jensen-Shannon divergence calculated on the top 100 TCRbeta sequences ranked by frequency was used to measure repertoire divergence. For any sample with multiple sequencing runs, sorting error was corrected in each run separately before the runs were pooled. TCRdb took over this immuneACCESS table, retaining in-frame rearrangements with V and J assigned. Such tables are incomplete; in checked studies, under half of the missing clones stem from an unresolved V gene, and the remainder is unexplained. The V and J calls and clone size come from that table; D and trimming were worked out from the DNA. Here the sample has about 44,000 clones; roughly 95% occur a single time. The ten largest clones add up to 0.37% of the sample.

In the case of this clone: Its antigen remains unidentified. No quality values exist for individual bases; no much larger clone is one base distant.

This sequence originates from a human donor in good health. Input material: Tregs from blood cultured with allogeneic cells. The chain is encoded by TRBV18 joined to TRBJ1-6; the D segment could be TRBD1, given 6 matching bases. The bases are TGTGCCAGCTCACCACCTGGGCCAGGGGCCTCACCCCTCCACTTT. It specifies CASSPPGPGASPLHF.